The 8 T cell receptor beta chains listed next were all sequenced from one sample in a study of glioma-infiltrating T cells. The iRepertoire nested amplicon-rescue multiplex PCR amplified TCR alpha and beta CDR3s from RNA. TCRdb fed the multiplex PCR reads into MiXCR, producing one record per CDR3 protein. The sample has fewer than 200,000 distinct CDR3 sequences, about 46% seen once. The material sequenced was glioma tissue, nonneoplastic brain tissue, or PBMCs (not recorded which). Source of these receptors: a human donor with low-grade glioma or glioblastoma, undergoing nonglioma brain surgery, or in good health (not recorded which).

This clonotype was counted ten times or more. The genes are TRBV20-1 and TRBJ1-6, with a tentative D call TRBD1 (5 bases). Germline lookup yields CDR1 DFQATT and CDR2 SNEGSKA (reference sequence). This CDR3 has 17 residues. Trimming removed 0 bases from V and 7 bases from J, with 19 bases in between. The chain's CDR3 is CSAREWLGARVNSPLHF. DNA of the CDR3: TGCAGTGCTAGAGAGTGGTTAGGGGCCAGGGTAAATTCACCCCTCCACTTT.

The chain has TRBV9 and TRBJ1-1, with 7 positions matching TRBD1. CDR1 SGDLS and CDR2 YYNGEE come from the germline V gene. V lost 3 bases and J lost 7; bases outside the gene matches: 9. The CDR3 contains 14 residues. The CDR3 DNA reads TGTGCCAGCAGCGCTAGACAGGGTTCCGGTGAAGCTTTCTTT. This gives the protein CASSARQGSGEAFF. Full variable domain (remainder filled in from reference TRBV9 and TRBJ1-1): DSGVTQTPKHLITATGQRVTLRCSPRSGDLSVYWYQQSLDQGLQFLIQYYNGEERAKGNILERFSAQQFPDLHSELNLSSLELGDSALYFCASSARQGSGEAFFGQGTRLTVV.

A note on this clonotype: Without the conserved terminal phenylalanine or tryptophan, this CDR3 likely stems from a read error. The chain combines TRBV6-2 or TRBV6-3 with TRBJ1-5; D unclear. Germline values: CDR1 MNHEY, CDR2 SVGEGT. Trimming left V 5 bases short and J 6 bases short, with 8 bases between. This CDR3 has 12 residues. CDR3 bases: TGTGCCAGCAGTCGCTCCGTTCAGCCCCAGCATCTT. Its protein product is CASSRSVQPQHL.

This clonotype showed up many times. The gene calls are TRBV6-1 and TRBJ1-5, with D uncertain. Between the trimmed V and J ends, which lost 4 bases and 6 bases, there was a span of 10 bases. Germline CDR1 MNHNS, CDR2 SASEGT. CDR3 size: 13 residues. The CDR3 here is CASSVQDSQPQHF. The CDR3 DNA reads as TGTGCCAGCAGTGTGCAGGATTCTCAGCCCCAGCATTTT.

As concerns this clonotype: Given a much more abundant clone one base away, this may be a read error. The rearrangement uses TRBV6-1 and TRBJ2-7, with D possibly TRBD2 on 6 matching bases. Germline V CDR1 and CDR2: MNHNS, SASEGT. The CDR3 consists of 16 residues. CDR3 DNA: TGTGTCAGCAGTTATTTAGGTAGCGGAGGTTCCTACGAGCAGTACTTC. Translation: CVSSYLGSGGSYEQYF.

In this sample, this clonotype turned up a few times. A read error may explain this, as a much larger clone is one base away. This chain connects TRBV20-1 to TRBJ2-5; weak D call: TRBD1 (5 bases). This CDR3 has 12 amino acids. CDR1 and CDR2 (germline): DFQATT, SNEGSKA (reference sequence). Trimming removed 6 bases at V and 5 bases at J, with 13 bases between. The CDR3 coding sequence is TGCAGTGCGAAGGGGCCCCGGGAGACCCAGTACTTC. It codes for CSAKGPRETQYF.

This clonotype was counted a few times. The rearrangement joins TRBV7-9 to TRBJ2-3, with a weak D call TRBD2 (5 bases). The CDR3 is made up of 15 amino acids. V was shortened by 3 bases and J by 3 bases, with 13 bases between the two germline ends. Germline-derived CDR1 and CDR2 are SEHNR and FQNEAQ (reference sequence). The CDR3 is CASSFRGYTTDTQYF. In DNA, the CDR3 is TGTGCCAGCAGCTTTCGGGGTTATACAACAGATACGCAGTATTTT.

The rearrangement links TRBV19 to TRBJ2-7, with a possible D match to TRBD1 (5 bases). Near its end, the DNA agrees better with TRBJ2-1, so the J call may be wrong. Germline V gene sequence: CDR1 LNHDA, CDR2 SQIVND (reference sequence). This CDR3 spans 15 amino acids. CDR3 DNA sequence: TGTGCCAGTAGTATCTACAGGAGTTCCTACAATGAGCAGTTCTTC. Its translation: CASSIYRSSYNEQFF.